The next 10 T cell receptor beta chains were all read from a single sample in a study of identical twins. MiXCR was run by TCRdb on the 5' RACE reads, yielding one entry per CDR3 protein. The sample has about 520,000 distinct CDR3 sequences; 20% to 25% are singletons. The same data also contributed to another study, on T cells expressing NK-cell markers.

Sequencing input: CD4+ T cells sorted from blood. The source of these receptors is a young woman in good health.

The sample holds a few counts of this clonotype. This sequence joins TRBV7-9 and TRBJ1-4; the match to TRBD1 covers 8 bases. The J segment lost 4 bases and the V segment lost 3 bases, leaving 7 bases of the junction unmatched. The CDR3 has 16 amino acids. Germline loops: CDR1 SEHNR, CDR2 FQNEAQ (reference sequence). The CDR3 bases are TGTGCCAGCAGCTTCAAAAGGACAGGGAGTAATGAAAAACTGTTTTTT. It yields the protein CASSFKRTGSNEKLFF.

The genes are TRBV7-3 and TRBJ2-3; D is uncertain. CDR3 size: 13 residues. V lost 6 bases and J 5 bases, leaving 12 bases between the germline ends. Per germline, CDR1 SGHTA and CDR2 FQGTGA. The CDR3 protein is CASRRSRGDTQYF. CDR3 DNA: TGTGCCAGCAGGAGAAGTAGAGGAGATACGCAGTATTTT.

This chain joins TRBV10-1 and TRBJ2-3; D is ambiguous. CDR3 length equals 13 residues. Trimming took 4 bases from V and 6 from J, leaving 11 bases between them. Germline CDR1 and CDR2: WNHNN and SYGVQD (reference sequence). In nucleotides, the CDR3 is TGCGCCAGCAGTGGGCTAGAGATGGATACGCAGTATTTT. Protein product: CASSGLEMDTQYF.

This clonotype was detected a few times. The V gene is TRBV2, the J gene TRBJ2-7, with a tentative D call TRBD1 (5 bases). V lost 8 bases and J 3 bases, leaving 17 bases between the germline ends. CDR3 length: 14 amino acids. CDR1 and CDR2 (germline): SNHLY, FYNNEI. In DNA form, the CDR3 reads TGTGCCAGCGGACGGCAGGGAAAAGGCTACGAGCAGTACTTC. Protein sequence: CASGRQGKGYEQYF. Supplemented by reference TRBV2 and TRBJ2-7, the full variable domain reads EPEVTQTPSHQVTQMGQEVILRCVPISNHLYFYWYRQILGQKVEFLVSFYNNEISEKSEIFDDQFSVERPDGSNFTLKIRSTKLEDSAMYFCASGRQGKGYEQYFGPGTRLTVT.

This clonotype was recorded at least ten times. V usage is TRBV7-2 and J usage is TRBJ2-2, with TRBD2 identical over 9 bases. After removal of 2 bases from V and 4 bases from J, the junction contained 5 bases not matched to a gene. In germline, CDR1 is SGHTA, CDR2 FQGNSA. CDR3 length: 16 amino acids. CDR3 nucleotide sequence: TGTGCCAGCAGCTTACGTGGCGGGGGGGGCACCGGGGAGCTGTTTTTT. This codes for CASSLRGGGGTGELFF. Looking up the rest from reference TRBV7-2 and TRBJ2-2 gives the full variable domain: GAGVSQSPSNKVTEKGKDVELRCDPISGHTALYWYRQSLGQGLEFLIYFQGNSAPDKSGLPSDRFSAERTGGSVSTLTIQRTQQEDSAVYLCASSLRGGGGTGELFFGEGSRLTVL.

The CDR3 coding sequence is TGCAGCGCCGCTTCTCGAGGAGATACGCAGTATTTT. Its translation is CSAASRGDTQYF. This rearrangement joins TRBV29-1 to TRBJ2-3; D unresolved. In germline, CDR1 is SQVTM, CDR2 ANQGSEA. Trimming cost V 7 bases and J 5 bases, with 13 bases left between them. The CDR3 spans 12 residues.

The CDR3 DNA reads as TGCAGCGTTGTGACCCTACTTAACACCGGGGAGCTGTTTTTT. This translates into CSVVTLLNTGELFF. The chain links TRBV29-1 to TRBJ2-2, with D unresolved. Germline assignment: CDR1 SQVTM and CDR2 ANQGSEA. This CDR3 comprises 14 residues. Trimming stripped 4 bases from V and 2 bases from J, with 11 bases between.

This clonotype occurred once. V usage is TRBV7-9 and J usage is TRBJ2-1; 16 positions agree with TRBD2. The germline V gene encodes CDR1 SEHNR and CDR2 FQNEAQ (reference sequence). CDR3 size: 14 residues. Germline trimming cut 8 bases from V and 9 bases from J; bases unmatched to any gene: 4. The CDR3 sequence is CASSGTSGGVEQFF. CDR3 DNA: TGTGCCAGCTCAGGGACTAGCGGGGGGGTTGAGCAGTTCTTC.

This chain uses TRBV10-3 with TRBJ2-6, with TRBD2 identical over 7 bases. CDR1 and CDR2 (germline): ENHRY, SYGVKD. V gave up 6 bases and J gave up 2 bases; unmatched junction bases: 4. The CDR3 has 15 amino acids. The CDR3 sequence: CAIRGGIPGANVLTF. CDR3 nucleotide sequence: TGTGCCATCAGGGGAGGGATCCCTGGGGCCAACGTCCTGACTTTC.

This chain links TRBV12-3 or TRBV12-4 with TRBJ2-2, with D maybe TRBD1 (6 bases). Trimming stripped 6 bases from V and 1 base from J, with 12 bases between. This CDR3 has 15 amino acids. CDR3 DNA: TGTGCCAGCAGAAACCCGGGACAGAACACCGGGGAGCTGTTTTTT. Residues: CASRNPGQNTGELFF.